This T cell receptor beta chain is from a study of T cell responses to AZD1222 COVID-19 vaccine (dated by TCRdb to the early 2020s). At the level of the whole study: AZD1222 recipients whose second dose came at about 4 weeks and those whose second dose came at about 12 weeks were combined into one group, since spike-specific TCR depth and breadth did not differ between the two schedules. A total of 233 trial participants underwent TCR sequencing, of whom 200 to 220 received two doses of AZD1222 and some 26 received two doses of the MenACWY control vaccine. Enrollment into the trials was organized by age into subgroups of 18-55, 56-69 and 70-plus years, and those subgroups contained approximately 160, 26 and 62 TCR-sequenced participants, respectively.

Per the germline V gene, MNHEY is the CDR1 and SVGAGI is the CDR2. V is clipped by 6 bases and J by 3 bases, and the sequence between their germline boundaries is 11 bases long. The CDR3 covers 14 residues, taking in both the cysteine and the phenylalanine. The read is trimmed to its CDR3 DNA, 42 bases read in frame from base 1. The investigation overall reported the following: Conclusions about previously exposed vaccinees were limited because only six AZD1222 recipients were SARS-CoV-2 seropositive at baseline. The whole spike protein was spanned by vaccine-associated CD4 TCRs, and dominant responses were seen in regions 160-218 and 743-854. Reportedly, almost half of the unique spike-specific TCRs recognized epitopes lying outside the regions that are mutated in the B.1.351 and B.1.1.7 variants. The 56-69-year group was small, and its depth increase did not reach significance, likely because of low power. Most participants were white British and females outnumbered males, and the authors suggested that clonal diversity may have been underestimated. After two AZD1222 doses, spike-specific TCR breadth and depth were significantly higher than at day 0 and than in MenACWY recipients. Because no day 14 peak-response samples were available, the repertoires could be characterized only after the peak T cell response.

Points on this clone: Which antigen it targets is not known. One base away there is no much larger clone; base qualities are not given.

The sample's time point, from its label and the paper: baseline before first vaccination. The vaccinee samples were drawn from two UK trials, COV001 and COV002, one of which was a single-blind randomized controlled phase 2/3 trial testing AZD1222 (ChAdOx1 nCoV-19) in healthy adults. For TCRbeta chain sequencing, PBMC samples from trial participants were taken at day 0 and at day 28 after the second dose. The CDR3 regions of human TCRbeta chains were subjected to immunosequencing. The authors' analysis ran thus. Repertoire TCRs were matched against a reference library of SARS-CoV-2-specific TCRs generated with the MIRA antigen-specificity platform. Breadth was defined as the fraction of unique TCRs that were SARS-CoV-2-associated. Depth was defined as the fraction of total T cells that were SARS-CoV-2-associated. Using the MIRA data, each spike-specific TCR was assigned both to the spike region to which the TCR was reactive and to a CD4 or CD8 class. Log10-transformed breadth and depth values were compared by one-way ANOVA with Sidak's multiple comparisons tests. Entries here come from immuneACCESS through TCRdb and include only in-frame sequences with V and J called. Some clones fail to appear in such tables; in the studies checked, an unresolved V gene covers under half of the shortfall, and the cause of the remainder is unknown. That table furnishes V, J and clone size, whereas the DNA furnished D and trimming. The sample profile shows fewer than 150,000 clones; roughly 93% of them were found once. 2.5% to 4% of the sample is in the top ten clones.

The chain joins TRBV6-5 to TRBJ2-2; TRBD1 is a weak D gene call, 6 bases matching. The specimen comprised peripheral blood, sampled on day 0 of AZD1222 vaccination. The receptor's source is an adult in good health. The CDR3 reads CASRRDIYTGELFF. In nucleotides, the sequence is TGTGCCAGCAGACGGGACATTTACACCGGGGAGCTGTTTTTT.